Following are 20 T cell receptor beta chains from one sample sequenced in a study of CD8 T cells in Susac syndrome. Random hexamers were used to reverse transcribe the RNA input (about 0.5 to 1 ug). TCRdb recomputed calls from the immunoSEQ multiplex PCR reads with MiXCR, one row per CDR3 protein. This sample has about 85,000 distinct CDR3 sequences, with 95% found just once. The source material was CD8+ T cells from PBMCs. The origin of the receptors is a human donor with Susac syndrome.

This clonotype was seen only once. V and J are TRBV4-1 and TRBJ2-2; 7 nucleotides align to TRBD2. This CDR3 is built from 13 residues. From germline, CDR1 is MGHRA and CDR2 YSYEKL. J lost 4 bases, V lost 8 bases, and 4 bases had no gene match. Here the CDR3 DNA reads TGCGCCAGCTCGCGGGAGATCACCGGGGAGCTGTTTTTT. This encodes CASSREITGELFF.

This clonotype was detected only once. The CDR3 is CASSFPGGSNEQFF. The DNA for the CDR3 is TGTGCCAGCAGCTTCCCGGGCGGGAGCAATGAGCAGTTCTTC. The chain couples TRBV7-2 to TRBJ2-1; TRBD2 agrees at 7 bases. The CDR3 consists of 14 residues. Per the germline V gene, CDR1 is SGHTA and CDR2 is FQGNSA. After removal of 3 bases from V and 6 bases from J, the junction contained 5 bases not matched to a gene.

The chain uses TRBV20-1 and TRBJ2-2, with D possibly TRBD2 on 6 matching bases. Germline V lookup: CDR1 DFQATT, CDR2 SNEGSKA (reference sequence). This CDR3 spans 15 amino acids. Trimming took 5 bases from V and 2 from J, leaving 15 bases between them. The CDR3 here is CSAGGMNSNTGELFF. The CDR3 coding sequence is TGCAGTGCTGGAGGGATGAACAGCAACACCGGGGAGCTGTTTTTT.

This clonotype came up once. The chain carries TRBV11-2 and TRBJ2-5; D gene unclear. Trimming took off 0 bases at V and 1 base at J, with 9 bases between the two ends. The CDR3 contains 15 residues. In germline, CDR1 is SGHAT, CDR2 FQNNGV. The CDR3 here is CASSLETLGQETQYF. CDR3 DNA: TGTGCCAGCAGCTTAGAGACCCTCGGCCAAGAGACCCAGTACTTC.

The chain combines TRBV7-3 with TRBJ2-7; TRBD2 matches 7 bases. Germline V gene data show CDR1 as SGHTA and CDR2 as FQGTGA. This CDR3 is 14 amino acids long. The J segment lost 7 bases and the V segment lost 5 bases, leaving 11 bases of the junction unmatched. This CDR3 is CASSPSGLPAEQYF. The CDR3 DNA follows: TGTGCCAGCAGCCCGTCGGGACTACCTGCGGAGCAGTACTTC.

V and J are TRBV27 and TRBJ2-3, with TRBD2 matching over 8 bases. Germline V CDR1 and CDR2: MNHEY, SMNVEV (reference sequence). This CDR3 comprises 17 residues. The J segment lost 0 bases and the V segment lost 2 bases, leaving 7 bases of the junction unmatched. The CDR3 nucleotides read TGTGCCAGCAGTTTAGATTGGGCTAGCGGGAGCACAGATACGCAGTATTTT. Translation: CASSLDWASGSTDTQYF.

The chain is built from TRBV11-2 and TRBJ2-1; TRBD1 aligns across 7 bases. CDR3 size: 16 residues. Germline-derived CDR1 and CDR2 are SGHAT and FQNNGV. V gave up 5 bases and J gave up 4 bases; unmatched junction bases: 11. This CDR3 reads CASSTPRDSPYNEQFF. CDR3 DNA sequence: TGTGCCAGCAGCACCCCCCGGGACAGCCCTTACAATGAGCAGTTCTTC.

V usage is TRBV20-1 and J usage is TRBJ2-1; 7 bases map to TRBD2. Looked up from germline, CDR1 is DFQATT and CDR2 is SNEGSKA (reference sequence). After removal of 6 bases from V and 5 bases from J, the junction contained 7 bases not matched to a gene. The CDR3 runs to 13 residues. In DNA form, the CDR3 reads TGCAGTGCCATGGCGGGAGATCACAATGAGCAGTTCTTC. Translating it yields CSAMAGDHNEQFF.

The chain carries TRBV29-1 and TRBJ2-3, with 10 bases that match TRBD1. CDR1 and CDR2 (germline): SQVTM, ANQGSEA. The CDR3 has 15 amino acids. The junction had 10 bases not matched to a gene; V was cut back by 6 bases and J by 4 bases. CDR3 amino acids: CSVGTGTGDADTQYF. The CDR3 coding sequence is TGCAGCGTGGGGACCGGGACAGGGGACGCAGATACGCAGTATTTT.

The genes are TRBV5-6 and TRBJ1-1; D not certain. This CDR3 has 12 residues. Trimming removed 0 bases at V and 8 bases at J, with 8 bases between. CDR1 and CDR2 (germline): SGHDT, YYEEEE. The CDR3 region is CASSLATGEAFF. The CDR3 coding sequence is TGTGCCAGCAGCTTGGCCACCGGAGAAGCTTTCTTT.

CDR3 nucleotides: TGTGCCAGCAGCCAAGACGTTACGGTCCTAGGCACTGAAGCTTTCTTT. It specifies CASSQDVTVLGTEAFF. The chain employs TRBV3-1 and TRBJ1-1; D gene unclear. V gave up 0 bases and J gave up 4 bases, with 15 bases separating them. The length of the CDR3 is 16 residues. Germline V gene sequence: CDR1 LGHDT, CDR2 YNNKEL (reference sequence).

The chain is built from TRBV5-1 and TRBJ2-1; D possibly corresponds to TRBD2 (5 bases). V lost 0 bases and J 0 bases, leaving 7 bases between the germline ends. The germline V gene encodes CDR1 SGHRS and CDR2 YFSETQ. This CDR3 contains 15 residues. The CDR3: CASSLGADSYNEQFF. CDR3 bases: TGCGCCAGCAGCTTGGGAGCGGACTCCTACAATGAGCAGTTCTTC.

The chain joins TRBV20-1 to TRBJ1-5, with unresolved D. The germline CDR1 and CDR2 sequences are DFQATT and SNEGSKA (reference sequence). Trimming stripped 1 base from V and 5 bases from J, with 6 bases between. The CDR3 loop spans 12 amino acids. CDR3: CSARVDYQPQHF. DNA for the CDR3: TGCAGTGCTAGAGTAGATTATCAGCCCCAGCATTTT.

This clonotype was detected only once. CDR3 coding DNA: TGTGCCAGCAGCGTGGGGAGGGTCACAGATACGCAGTATTTT. Encoded protein: CASSVGRVTDTQYF. The gene calls are TRBV9 and TRBJ2-3, with 7 positions matching TRBD2. Germline CDR1 SGDLS, CDR2 YYNGEE. The CDR3 spans 14 residues. The ends lost 2 bases at V and 2 bases at J; junction bases unmatched: 2. The entire variable domain, with the rest obtained from reference TRBV9 and TRBJ2-3, is as follows: DSGVTQTPKHLITATGQRVTLRCSPRSGDLSVYWYQQSLDQGLQFLIQYYNGEERAKGNILERFSAQQFPDLHSELNLSSLELGDSALYFCASSVGRVTDTQYFGPGTRLTVL.

The V gene is TRBV7-6, the J gene TRBJ2-7; no firm D call. The germline V gene encodes CDR1 SGHVS and CDR2 FNYEAQ. V was pared by 5 bases and J by 6 bases, with 14 bases between. CDR3 length: 13 residues. DNA of the CDR3: TGTGCCAGCAGCGCATTAGGAGCATCCGAGCAGTACTTC. Protein: CASSALGASEQYF. The full variable domain, completed using reference TRBV7-6 and TRBJ2-7, is GAGVSQSPRYKVTKRGQDVALRCDPISGHVSLYWYRQALGQGPEFLTYFNYEAQQDKSGLPNDRFSAERPEGSISTLTIQRTEQRDSAMYRCASSALGASEQYFGPGTRLTVT.

The chain employs TRBV3-1 and TRBJ2-7, with 9 nucleotides matching TRBD1. V was clipped by 2 bases and J by 4 bases; unmatched bases: 6. From germline, CDR1 is LGHDT and CDR2 YNNKEL (reference sequence). The CDR3 runs 15 residues. CDR3 bases: TGTGCCAGCAGCCAATCCTTTGGACAGGGGTACGAGCAGTACTTC. It translates to CASSQSFGQGYEQYF.

The gene calls are TRBV9 and TRBJ2-5; 10 bases are a match to TRBD1. With 3 bases clipped from V and 5 bases from J, the junction kept 4 bases outside the gene matches. CDR3 size: 14 residues. Germline values: CDR1 SGDLS, CDR2 YYNGEE. The CDR3: CASSGQGAPETQYF. CDR3 sequence (DNA): TGTGCCAGCAGCGGACAGGGGGCTCCGGAGACCCAGTACTTC.

The chain couples TRBV2 to TRBJ2-6; D is ambiguous. CDR1 is SNHLY, CDR2 FYNNEI, per germline. With 11 bases removed from V and 0 bases from J, the gap between germline ends came to 17 bases. The CDR3 extends over 16 amino acids. The CDR3 is CASQQRTVSGANVLTF. The CDR3 DNA reads as TGTGCCTCTCAACAGCGTACGGTCTCTGGGGCCAACGTCCTGACTTTC.

CDR3 amino acids: CATRLGRNSGNTIYF. Here the CDR3 DNA reads TGTGCCACCAGACTTGGACGGAACTCTGGAAACACCATATATTTT. J is TRBJ1-3 and V is TRBV24-1; D uncertain. V dropped 7 bases and J dropped 0 bases, with 12 bases sitting between them. The CDR3 length is 15 residues. The germline V gene encodes CDR1 KGHDR and CDR2 SFDVKD.

The CDR3 region has the DNA TGTGCCAGCAGTTCAATGGAGGGGACCTACGAGCAGTACTTC. Protein sequence: CASSSMEGTYEQYF. The rearrangement links TRBV27 to TRBJ2-7, with D perhaps TRBD2 (6 bases). Germline V lookup: CDR1 MNHEY, CDR2 SMNVEV (reference sequence). The ends were cut back, 4 bases at V and 2 bases at J, with 12 bases in the middle. This CDR3 region has 14 residues.